This record concerns one T cell receptor (beta chain) sequence. The table lists this clone with a count of one. Its antigen is currently not known. Base qualities are not provided; no much larger clone lies one nucleotide away. This sample was taken from a study of blood T cell repertoires in COVID-19 (dated by TCRdb to about 2020). Study-level background: Collaborator samples came from the United States, Italy and Spain and covered acute and convalescent phases of COVID-19. Deeply sampled blood TCRbeta repertoires from subjects exposed to, actively infected with, or recovered from COVID-19 were included in the dataset. HLA class I and class II types, where available, came from metadata supplied by the sample provider rather than from assay-based typing. The repertoires were made available in a free public database intended to serve as a resource for research on the immune response to SARS-CoV-2. Samples were obtained from the ongoing ImmuneRACE study (first 160 participants) and from over a thousand subjects provided by 6 global collaborators. The prospective study material was composed of cDNA or gDNA derived from T cells, B-cell-depleted T cells, or PBMCs. A de-identified subject ID, COVID-19 status, age in years and sex were almost always included in the sample metadata.

At one collaborating source in Seattle, patients were enrolled during active infection and were followed longitudinally through the course of disease. Each collaborating institution followed its own protocols to collect whole blood in K2EDTA tubes. For TCRbeta analysis, collaborator samples were shipped as frozen whole blood, as isolated PBMCs, or as DNA extracted from either sample type. Study-wide findings and limitations: The amount of clinical and demographic metadata varied by source and participant and was provided uncurated.

TCRbeta CDR3 regions were amplified from genomic DNA using the immunoSEQ Assay, a bias-controlled multiplex PCR. Per the source publication's procedure: Within the assay, amplification of reference gene primers was used to estimate how many nucleated cells each sample contained. To quantify the absolute abundance of each unique TCRbeta CDR3 rearrangement, sequence reads were collapsed and filtered. For each sample, productive Simpson clonality was calculated as the square root of Simpson's diversity index across productive rearrangements. This is the immuneACCESS table as TCRdb keeps it, with only in-frame sequences that have V and J called. A part of the clones is gone; compared with another copy, unresolved V genes explain less than half, and the rest is unexplained. V, J and clone size were drawn from that table, and D and trimming were deduced from the DNA. This sample lists roughly 250,000 clones; 80% to 85% were detected once. The ten largest account for 15% to 18% of the sample.

At the junction V is shortened by 0 bases and J by 0 bases, with 15 bases in between. Per the germline V gene, SGHRS is the CDR1 and YFSETQ is the CDR2. The cysteine opens and the phenylalanine closes a CDR3 of 17 amino acids. Only the CDR3 region is kept as DNA, spanning 51 bases read in frame from base 1. The rearrangement combines TRBV5-1 with TRBJ1-1, and TRBD1 may be the D gene, going by 6 matching bases. The receptor was isolated from a person aged 70 to 85 with COVID-19, enrolled during active disease. Input material: peripheral blood. The nucleotides read TGCGCCAGCAGCTTGGGACTCAGGGGCCTTTTGAACACTGAAGCTTTCTTT. Protein translation: CASSLGLRGLLNTEAFF. Reference TRBV5-1 and TRBJ1-1 proteins supply the regions before and after the CDR3; the full variable domain is: KAGVTQTPRYLIKTRGQQVTLSCSPISGHRSVSWYQQTPGQGLQFLFEYFSETQRNKGNFPGRFSGRQFSNSRSEMNVSTLELGDSALYLCASSLGLRGLLNTEAFFGQGTRLTVV.